A selection of T cell receptor beta chains follows, all from one sample in a study of blood T cell repertoires in COVID-19. Repertoires were generated with immunoSEQ multiplex PCR, while TCRdb's copy carries only in-frame clones and drops some. The sample carries 150,000 or so clones, 88% recorded once. What was sequenced was PBMCs or T cells enriched from blood (not recorded which). The receptors here all came from a woman between 50 and 59 years old who had recovered from COVID-19. Each CDR3 is given with its conserved first and last residue. The order of the fields is CDR3 DNA, CDR3 protein, V gene, D gene, J gene, clone size. The D gene is left open where the match is weak. Some rows mark clone size as missing; the rest say once, few, many or name a class of expanded clone.

CDR3 DNA: TGTGCCAGCAGCTTGGACAGGGTGACGCGAGAGACCCAGTACTTC; CDR3 protein: CASSLDRVTRETQYF; V gene: TRBV5-4; D gene: -; J gene: TRBJ2-5; clone size: -
CDR3 DNA: TGTGCCAGCAGCTTCACCCAGGGTAATAGCAATCAGCCCCAGCATTTT; CDR3 protein: CASSFTQGNSNQPQHF; V gene: TRBV5-5; D gene: -; J gene: TRBJ1-5; clone size: -
CDR3 DNA: TGTGCCAGCAGCTTAGGGTCAGGAGATACGCAGTATTTT; CDR3 protein: CASSLGSGDTQYF; V gene: TRBV7-2; D gene: -; J gene: TRBJ2-3; clone size: -
CDR3 DNA: TGTGCCACCAGCGGGTACACCGGGGAGCTGTTTTTT; CDR3 protein: CATSGYTGELFF; V gene: TRBV24-1; D gene: -; J gene: TRBJ2-2; clone size: -
CDR3 DNA: TGTGCCAGAAGCTACTGGACCAGACAGGGACGGAACACTGAAGCTTTCTTT; CDR3 protein: CARSYWTRQGRNTEAFF; V gene: TRBV5-3; D gene: TRBD1; J gene: TRBJ1-1; clone size: once
CDR3 DNA: TGCGCCAGCAGCTTGCCGGACTCCTATGGCTACACCTTC; CDR3 protein: CASSLPDSYGYTF; V gene: TRBV5-1; D gene: -; J gene: TRBJ1-2; clone size: -
CDR3 DNA: TGTGCCAGCAGCTTACGGTATCCGGGGGTATTGAATTCACCCCTCCACTTT; CDR3 protein: CASSLRYPGVLNSPLHF; V gene: TRBV5-4; D gene: -; J gene: TRBJ1-6; clone size: -
CDR3 DNA: TGTGCCAGCAAATCCGTCCCGACGGGGATTTCCTACAATGAGCAGTTCTTC; CDR3 protein: CASKSVPTGISYNEQFF; V gene: TRBV18; D gene: -; J gene: TRBJ2-1; clone size: -
CDR3 DNA: TGTGCCTGGAGCCTAAAGGATCCGGGATTCTCCTACGAGCAGTACTTC; CDR3 protein: CAWSLKDPGFSYEQYF; V gene: TRBV30; D gene: -; J gene: TRBJ2-7; clone size: -
CDR3 DNA: TGTGCCAGCAGCTTTCAGTCCCCTCGGGGGGGCCCCCATGAGACCCAGTACTTC; CDR3 protein: CASSFQSPRGGPHETQYF; V gene: TRBV7-2; D gene: TRBD2; J gene: TRBJ2-5; clone size: -
CDR3 DNA: TGTGCCAGTGGGACAGGGGGGACGTACAATGAGCAGTTCTTC; CDR3 protein: CASGTGGTYNEQFF; V gene: TRBV6-5; D gene: TRBD1; J gene: TRBJ2-1; clone size: -
CDR3 DNA: TGTGCTAGTGGTTTAGGAGGGGCTAGCAATCAGCCCCAGCATTTT; CDR3 protein: CASGLGGASNQPQHF; V gene: TRBV12-5; D gene: -; J gene: TRBJ1-5; clone size: -
CDR3 DNA: TGTGCCAGCAGTTTATGGTCAGGGGGCCCTGAAGCTTTCTTT; CDR3 protein: CASSLWSGGPEAFF; V gene: TRBV27; D gene: TRBD1; J gene: TRBJ1-1; clone size: -
CDR3 DNA: TGTGCCAGCAGCTTAGGAGCTAGCGGAGAGACCCAGTACTTC; CDR3 protein: CASSLGASGETQYF; V gene: TRBV7-2; D gene: TRBD2; J gene: TRBJ2-5; clone size: -
CDR3 DNA: TGTGCCAGCAGCTTCGACAGGGTTAGTGGAGATACGCAGTATTTT; CDR3 protein: CASSFDRVSGDTQYF; V gene: TRBV11-3; D gene: TRBD1; J gene: TRBJ2-3; clone size: few
CDR3 DNA: TGTGCCAGCAGCTTTAGACAGGGAGTCCACGAGCAGTACTTC; CDR3 protein: CASSFRQGVHEQYF; V gene: TRBV5-6; D gene: TRBD1; J gene: TRBJ2-7; clone size: -
CDR3 DNA: TGCGCCAGCAGCCAAAACAGGGGGGAGACCCAGTACTTC; CDR3 protein: CASSQNRGETQYF; V gene: TRBV4-3; D gene: TRBD1; J gene: TRBJ2-5; clone size: once
CDR3 DNA: TGTGCCAGCAGCCGACCGGGGTACCAAGAGACCCAGTACTTC; CDR3 protein: CASSRPGYQETQYF; V gene: TRBV11-2; D gene: -; J gene: TRBJ2-5; clone size: -
CDR3 DNA: TGTGCCAGCAGCTTAGGTCGGAACACTGAAGCTTTCTTT; CDR3 protein: CASSLGRNTEAFF; V gene: TRBV7-2; D gene: -; J gene: TRBJ1-1; clone size: -
CDR3 DNA: TGTGCCATCAGTGAGTCCCAGGGAAAGGGGAATCAGCCCCAGCATTTT; CDR3 protein: CAISESQGKGNQPQHF; V gene: TRBV10-3; D gene: -; J gene: TRBJ1-5; clone size: -
CDR3 DNA: TGTGCCAGCAGTGGCGGGGGGCCCAACTACGAGCAGTACTTC; CDR3 protein: CASSGGGPNYEQYF; V gene: TRBV27; D gene: TRBD2; J gene: TRBJ2-7; clone size: once
CDR3 DNA: TGTGCCAGCACTCCCGGTAGGGGGCGAGTCCCACAAGAGACCCAGTACTTC; CDR3 protein: CASTPGRGRVPQETQYF; V gene: TRBV5-6; D gene: TRBD1; J gene: TRBJ2-5; clone size: few
CDR3 DNA: TGCGCCAGCAGCTTGAGGTCGGGAGAGAATGGCTACACCTTC; CDR3 protein: CASSLRSGENGYTF; V gene: TRBV5-1; D gene: -; J gene: TRBJ1-2; clone size: -
CDR3 DNA: TGTGCCAGTAGCCCGGGACACAGCACAGATACGCAGTATTTT; CDR3 protein: CASSPGHSTDTQYF; V gene: TRBV19; D gene: -; J gene: TRBJ2-3; clone size: -
CDR3 DNA: TGTGCCAGCACTAAGGACAGTGGGTCTGAAGCTTTCTTT; CDR3 protein: CASTKDSGSEAFF; V gene: TRBV2; D gene: -; J gene: TRBJ1-1; clone size: few
CDR3 DNA: TGTGCCAGCAGTAGGACAGGGACGGACGAGCAGTACTTC; CDR3 protein: CASSRTGTDEQYF; V gene: TRBV2; D gene: TRBD1; J gene: TRBJ2-7; clone size: -
CDR3 DNA: TGTGCCAGTGCCAAAAGCGGGGACAGGGAAGACGAGCAGTACTTC; CDR3 protein: CASAKSGDREDEQYF; V gene: TRBV19; D gene: TRBD1; J gene: TRBJ2-7; clone size: -
CDR3 DNA: TGCGCCAGCAGCCGGGACAGGGGGCCGGACACTGAAGCTTTCTTT; CDR3 protein: CASSRDRGPDTEAFF; V gene: TRBV5-1; D gene: TRBD1; J gene: TRBJ1-1; clone size: -
CDR3 DNA: TGTGCCAGCTCGCCAGGACAGGGGGCCTACGAGCAGTACTTC; CDR3 protein: CASSPGQGAYEQYF; V gene: TRBV18; D gene: TRBD1; J gene: TRBJ2-7; clone size: -
CDR3 DNA: TGTGCCAGCAGCGTAGAACTAGCGGGGACAAATACGCAGTATTTT; CDR3 protein: CASSVELAGTNTQYF; V gene: TRBV9; D gene: TRBD2; J gene: TRBJ2-3; clone size: -
CDR3 DNA: TGTGCCACCAGAAATACGATTAGCGGGGATTCCGGGGAGCTGTTTTTT; CDR3 protein: CATRNTISGDSGELFF; V gene: TRBV15; D gene: TRBD2; J gene: TRBJ2-2; clone size: -
CDR3 DNA: TGTGCCAGCAGCCAAGATTCGGGCCCCGGGAGCACTGAAGCTTTCTTT; CDR3 protein: CASSQDSGPGSTEAFF; V gene: TRBV3-1/TRBV3-2; D gene: -; J gene: TRBJ1-1; clone size: -
CDR3 DNA: TGCGCCAGCAGCTTTGCACAGGGTGGGACTGGGGCCAACGTCCTGACTTTC; CDR3 protein: CASSFAQGGTGANVLTF; V gene: TRBV5-1; D gene: -; J gene: TRBJ2-6; clone size: -
CDR3 DNA: TGTGCCAGCAGCCATCCCCAACCGGGACAGGGGGCTGGCAATCAGCCCCAGCATTTT; CDR3 protein: CASSHPQPGQGAGNQPQHF; V gene: TRBV6-2/TRBV6-3; D gene: TRBD1; J gene: TRBJ1-5; clone size: -
CDR3 DNA: TGTGCCAGCAGCTCGCAACGGGGGGCACCCCTCCACTTT; CDR3 protein: CASSSQRGAPLHF; V gene: TRBV3-1/TRBV3-2; D gene: -; J gene: TRBJ1-6; clone size: -
CDR3 DNA: TGCGCCAGCAGCCAGGGACAGGGGGACACCGGGGAGCTGTTTTTT; CDR3 protein: CASSQGQGDTGELFF; V gene: TRBV5-1; D gene: TRBD1; J gene: TRBJ2-2; clone size: -
CDR3 DNA: TGTGCCAGCAGCGGCCCGGAGACCGGGGAGCTGTTTTTT; CDR3 protein: CASSGPETGELFF; V gene: TRBV21-1; D gene: -; J gene: TRBJ2-2; clone size: -
CDR3 DNA: TGTGCCAGCAGTCAAGGGACAGGGAGAGCTTTCTTT; CDR3 protein: CASSQGTGRAFF; V gene: TRBV12-3/TRBV12-4; D gene: TRBD1; J gene: TRBJ1-1; clone size: -
CDR3 DNA: TGTGCCAGCAGCTTAGTTCGAGGGAGAGGAGAGACCCAGTACTTC; CDR3 protein: CASSLVRGRGETQYF; V gene: TRBV11-2; D gene: -; J gene: TRBJ2-5; clone size: -
CDR3 DNA: TGTGCCAGCAGCCCGGACAGGTCGCACGAGCAGTACTTC; CDR3 protein: CASSPDRSHEQYF; V gene: TRBV5-6; D gene: TRBD1; J gene: TRBJ2-7; clone size: -
CDR3 DNA: TGTGCCACCAGCAGAGCGGCGGGGATGAACACTGAAGCTTTCTTT; CDR3 protein: CATSRAAGMNTEAFF; V gene: TRBV15; D gene: -; J gene: TRBJ1-1; clone size: -
CDR3 DNA: TGCGCCAGCAGCCAATCACCGGGACTAGCCGACACCGGGGAGCTGTTTTTT; CDR3 protein: CASSQSPGLADTGELFF; V gene: TRBV4-3; D gene: TRBD2; J gene: TRBJ2-2; clone size: -
CDR3 DNA: TGCGCCAGCACCACTACAGGGGGCGGCTATGGCTACACCTTC; CDR3 protein: CASTTTGGGYGYTF; V gene: TRBV5-1; D gene: TRBD1; J gene: TRBJ1-2; clone size: -
CDR3 DNA: TGTGCCAGTGGGTTTCTGGGACAGGGCGGCACTGAAGCTTTCTTT; CDR3 protein: CASGFLGQGGTEAFF; V gene: TRBV19; D gene: TRBD1; J gene: TRBJ1-1; clone size: -
CDR3 DNA: TGTGCCAGCAGCCCCGACAGGGTCGGAAACACCATATATTTT; CDR3 protein: CASSPDRVGNTIYF; V gene: TRBV5-4; D gene: TRBD1; J gene: TRBJ1-3; clone size: -
CDR3 DNA: TGTGCTAGTGGTTTGGGGACAGGGGGCGGCACTGAAGCTTTCTTT; CDR3 protein: CASGLGTGGGTEAFF; V gene: TRBV12-5; D gene: TRBD1; J gene: TRBJ1-1; clone size: -
CDR3 DNA: TGTGCCAGCAGAAAACAGGGTCCTCGCGGCTACACCTTC; CDR3 protein: CASRKQGPRGYTF; V gene: TRBV5-4; D gene: -; J gene: TRBJ1-2; clone size: -
CDR3 DNA: TGTGCCAGCAGCTTAGAAACTAGCGGGGGCCCCTCAGATACGCAGTATTTT; CDR3 protein: CASSLETSGGPSDTQYF; V gene: TRBV7-2; D gene: TRBD2; J gene: TRBJ2-3; clone size: -
CDR3 DNA: TGTGCCAGCAGTTACGGTGGACAGAGTCGCGAAAAACTGTTTTTT; CDR3 protein: CASSYGGQSREKLFF; V gene: TRBV6-5; D gene: -; J gene: TRBJ1-4; clone size: -
CDR3 DNA: TGTGCCAGCAGCTTCCCTACAGGGGGCTCTTTACCCTACGAGCAGTACTTC; CDR3 protein: CASSFPTGGSLPYEQYF; V gene: TRBV11-2; D gene: TRBD1; J gene: TRBJ2-7; clone size: -